These T cell receptor beta chains were read from a single sample in a study of early T cells in non-severe SARS-CoV-2 infection. TCRdb reprocessed the 5' RACE reads with MiXCR, giving one entry per CDR3 protein. The table records approximately 30,000 distinct CDR3 sequences, 3% to 4% of them present only once. Sequenced input: whole blood. The receptors were sampled from an adult who was a healthcare worker with PCR-confirmed SARS-CoV-2 infection or an uninfected control (not recorded which). The CDR3 runs from the conserved cysteine through the conserved F or W. A D gene is named only where the DNA matches it firmly. Size is stated for part of the rows, as once, few or many counts, or as a class when the clone is expanded.

d_call	clone_size	v_call	cdr3_length	j_call	cdr3_aa	cdr3_nt
-	many	TRBV7-2	14	TRBJ2-3	CASSSTGLTDTQYF	TGTGCCAGCAGCTCAACCGGACTCACAGATACGCAGTATTTT
-	many	TRBV20-1	14	TRBJ2-4	CSARGGGLGNIQYF	TGCAGTGCAAGAGGGGGGGGTTTAGGTAACATTCAGTACTTC
TRBD1	many	TRBV5-1	16	TRBJ2-1	CASSLSGGPLYNEQFF	TGCGCCAGCAGCTTGTCAGGGGGTCCCCTTTACAATGAGCAGTTCTTC
TRBD2	few	TRBV5-1	17	TRBJ2-7	CASSLRLGSGSGPEQYF	TGCGCCAGCAGCTTGCGACTGGGTAGCGGGAGCGGTCCCGAGCAGTACTTC
TRBD1	many	TRBV20-1	14	TRBJ1-1	CSAGQGAANTEAFF	TGCAGTGCTGGACAGGGGGCAGCGAACACTGAAGCTTTCTTT
-	few	TRBV19	14	TRBJ1-1	CASSIRLVDTEAFF	TGTGCCAGTAGTATACGCCTAGTGGACACTGAAGCTTTCTTT
-	many	TRBV27	12	TRBJ1-6	CASSTTVSPLHF	TGTGCCAGCAGTACAACAGTTTCACCCCTCCACTTT
-	many	TRBV9	18	TRBJ2-1	CASSLRDTGGSPVNEQFF	TGTGCCAGCAGCCTGCGAGACACGGGGGGCTCTCCGGTAAATGAGCAGTTCTTC
-	many	TRBV27	12	TRBJ2-2	CASSPPTGELFF	TGTGCCAGCAGTCCCCCCACCGGGGAGCTGTTTTTT
-	many	TRBV5-1	13	TRBJ1-1	CASSLRPGIEAFF	TGCGCCAGCAGCTTGAGGCCTGGGATTGAAGCTTTCTTT
TRBD1	-	TRBV4-1	15	TRBJ1-5	CASSHRTGSNQPQHF	TGCGCCAGCAGCCATCGGACAGGGAGCAATCAGCCCCAGCATTTT
-	many	TRBV3-1	14	TRBJ1-1	CASSSGRRNAEAFF	TGTGCCAGCAGCTCCGGACGAAGGAACGCTGAAGCTTTCTTT
TRBD1	many	TRBV5-1	16	TRBJ1-4	CASSIGQAATNEKLFF	TGCGCCAGCAGCATCGGACAGGCTGCAACTAATGAAAAACTGTTTTTT
-	-	TRBV7-2	15	TRBJ2-3	CASSLSIALKGTQYF	TGTGCCAGCAGCTTATCAATCGCCTTGAAGGGTACGCAGTATTTT
-	many	TRBV7-2	12	TRBJ2-5	CASSDNPETQYF	TGTGCCAGCAGCGACAACCCGGAGACCCAGTACTTC
TRBD1	few	TRBV18	17	TRBJ1-2	CASSRGTGNSPNYGYTF	TGTGCCAGCTCAAGAGGGACAGGGAATTCACCTAACTATGGCTACACCTTC
TRBD1	many	TRBV19	15	TRBJ1-4	CASTNQGGIGEKLFF	TGTGCCAGTACCAACCAGGGGGGGATCGGTGAAAAACTGTTTTTT
TRBD2	-	TRBV12-3/TRBV12-4	15	TRBJ2-5	CASSLGRGAPETQYF	TGTGCCAGCAGTTTAGGGCGGGGGGCCCCAGAGACCCAGTACTTC
TRBD2	many	TRBV4-2	16	TRBJ2-4	CASSRGLAGTKNIQYF	TGTGCCAGCAGCCGAGGCCTAGCGGGGACTAAAAACATTCAGTACTTC
-	many	TRBV5-6	14	TRBJ1-2	CASSLGVSNYGYTF	TGTGCCAGCAGCTTGGGGGTATCTAACTATGGCTACACCTTC
TRBD1	-	TRBV14	17	TRBJ2-5	CASSLGQGASHQETQYF	TGTGCCAGCAGCCTAGGACAGGGGGCGTCCCACCAAGAGACCCAGTACTTC
-	many	TRBV7-6	15	TRBJ2-7	CASTSSWAGEYEQYF	TGTGCCAGCACCTCATCGTGGGCAGGGGAGTACGAGCAGTACTTC
-	many	TRBV7-9	15	TRBJ2-1	CASSLGGGSHNEQFF	TGTGCCAGCAGCTTGGGGGGGGGCTCCCACAATGAGCAGTTCTTC
-	many	TRBV24-1	13	TRBJ2-2	CATGRVDTGELFF	TGTGCCACCGGCAGGGTAGATACCGGGGAGCTGTTTTTT
TRBD2	many	TRBV5-1	14	TRBJ2-7	CASSVSGSSYEQYF	TGCGCCAGCAGCGTTAGCGGGAGCTCCTACGAGCAGTACTTC
-	few	TRBV12-3/TRBV12-4	15	TRBJ2-5	CASTNSPEPEETQYF	TGTGCCAGCACCAACAGCCCCGAACCGGAAGAGACCCAGTACTTC
-	many	TRBV6-1	15	TRBJ1-5	CASRFDRAENQPQHF	TGTGCCAGCAGATTCGACAGAGCAGAAAATCAGCCCCAGCATTTT
TRBD1	-	TRBV6-4	13	TRBJ1-1	CASRGTVYSEAFF	TGTGCCAGCAGAGGGACAGTCTACTCTGAAGCTTTCTTT
-	many	TRBV7-9	15	TRBJ2-4	CASERRDRTVNIQYF	TGTGCCAGCGAGCGACGCGACAGGACGGTTAACATTCAGTACTTC
TRBD1	many	TRBV7-3	13	TRBJ1-1	CASSPEGGRAAFF	TGTGCCAGCAGCCCCGAAGGGGGCAGGGCAGCTTTCTTT
TRBD2	many	TRBV11-2	12	TRBJ2-3	CASSSSVRGVGF	TGTGCCAGCAGCTCCAGTGTCCGGGGGGTTGGTTTT
-	few	TRBV29-1	14	TRBJ2-6	CSVGGSSGANVLTF	TGCAGCGTTGGGGGGAGCTCTGGGGCCAACGTCCTGACTTTC
TRBD1	many	TRBV18	14	TRBJ1-1	CASSPGTGGQEAFF	TGTGCCAGCTCCCCCGGGACAGGGGGGCAAGAAGCTTTCTTT
-	many	TRBV29-1	13	TRBJ2-5	CSVEREQQETQYF	TGCAGCGTTGAAAGAGAACAGCAAGAGACCCAGTACTTC
TRBD2	many	TRBV9	15	TRBJ2-5	CASSVIAGGHETQYF	TGTGCCAGCAGCGTAATAGCGGGGGGGCATGAGACCCAGTACTTC
-	few	TRBV7-9	16	TRBJ1-1	CASSLADQQEDTEAFF	TGTGCCAGCAGCTTAGCGGACCAACAGGAAGACACTGAAGCTTTCTTT
-	many	TRBV7-8	16	TRBJ1-5	CASSSAEAGLNQPQHF	TGTGCCAGCAGCTCCGCCGAGGCAGGACTCAATCAGCCCCAGCATTTT
-	many	TRBV7-6	15	TRBJ1-4	CASSFRPGEDEKLFF	TGTGCCAGCAGCTTTAGACCCGGCGAAGACGAAAAACTGTTTTTT
-	many	TRBV9	15	TRBJ2-7	CASSVEGTPGYEQYF	TGTGCCAGCAGCGTAGAAGGGACGCCCGGCTACGAGCAGTACTTC
TRBD2	-	TRBV19	14	TRBJ2-1	CASSMAWGGNEQFF	TGTGCCAGTAGTATGGCTTGGGGGGGCAATGAGCAGTTCTTC
TRBD2	few	TRBV10-3	13	TRBJ2-1	CAITLAGGSEQFF	TGTGCCATCACACTAGCGGGAGGGAGTGAGCAGTTCTTC
-	many	TRBV5-8	11	TRBJ2-3	CASSTGNTQYF	TGTGCCAGCAGCACTGGGAATACGCAGTATTTT
TRBD2	many	TRBV20-1	17	TRBJ2-3	CSAREGTKRENSHTQYF	TGCAGTGCTAGAGAGGGGACTAAGCGGGAGAACTCACATACGCAGTATTTT
TRBD2	many	TRBV7-2	15	TRBJ2-5	CASSLTSGSMETQYF	TGTGCCAGCAGCCTAACTAGCGGGAGTATGGAGACCCAGTACTTC
TRBD1	-	TRBV20-1	15	TRBJ2-7	CSASHRGRPTYEQYF	TGCAGTGCTAGCCACAGGGGCCGACCCACCTACGAGCAGTACTTC
-	many	TRBV7-9	14	TRBJ1-5	CASSLGSGKQPQHF	TGTGCCAGCAGCTTAGGGTCTGGGAAACAGCCCCAGCATTTT
TRBD1	many	TRBV7-9	14	TRBJ2-7	CASSSTGTGYEQYF	TGTGCCAGCAGCTCTACCGGGACAGGGTACGAGCAGTACTTC
-	many	TRBV7-2	11	TRBJ2-3	CASSSTSEQYF	TGTGCCAGCAGCTCCACTTCGGAACAGTATTTT
-	many	TRBV7-6	13	TRBJ2-7	CASSARVAGEQYF	TGTGCCAGCAGCGCGAGGGTAGCAGGGGAGCAGTACTTC
TRBD1	many	TRBV6-1	16	TRBJ2-1	CASSEMDRGSYNEQFF	TGTGCCAGCAGTGAGATGGACAGGGGCTCCTACAATGAGCAGTTCTTC
-	many	TRBV11-2	13	TRBJ2-5	CATLTGFGQTQYF	TGTGCCACCTTGACAGGCTTTGGACAGACCCAGTACTTC
-	many	TRBV6-5	13	TRBJ1-1	CASSYPPGTEAFF	TGTGCCAGCAGTTACCCCCCGGGGACTGAAGCTTTCTTT